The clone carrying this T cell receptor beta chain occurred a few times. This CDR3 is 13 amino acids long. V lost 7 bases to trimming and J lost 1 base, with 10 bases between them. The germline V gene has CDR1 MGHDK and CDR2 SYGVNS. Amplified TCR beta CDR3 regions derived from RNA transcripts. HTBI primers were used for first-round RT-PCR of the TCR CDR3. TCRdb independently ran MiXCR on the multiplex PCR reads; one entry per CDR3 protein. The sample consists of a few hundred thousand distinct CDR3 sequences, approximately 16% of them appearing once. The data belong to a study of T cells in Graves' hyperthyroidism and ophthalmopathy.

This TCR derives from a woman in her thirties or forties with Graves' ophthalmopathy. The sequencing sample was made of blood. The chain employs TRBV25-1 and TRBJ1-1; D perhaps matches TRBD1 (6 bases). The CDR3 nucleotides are TGTGCCAGCATGGGGGCAGCGAACACTGAAGCTTTCTTT. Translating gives CASMGAANTEAFF.